These 8 T cell receptor beta chains were all obtained from the same sample, sequenced in a study of blood T cell repertoires in COVID-19. Using immunoSEQ multiplex PCR, the repertoire was profiled, and TCRdb retains in-frame clones only, with some absent. The sample records approximately 220,000 clones, 84% being singletons. The sample was PBMCs or T cells enriched from blood (not recorded which). The receptor source for this set is a woman between 40 and 50 years old who had recovered from COVID-19.

This rearrangement joins TRBV27 to TRBJ1-5; possible D gene TRBD1, 5 bases. This CDR3 is 16 amino acids long. Per the germline V gene, CDR1 is MNHEY and CDR2 is SMNVEV (reference sequence). Trimming shortened V by 5 bases and J by 1 base, and 15 bases separated the two germline ends. The CDR3 is CASSRAGARSNQPQHF. The CDR3 DNA sequence: TGTGCCAGCAGTCGTGCTGGGGCGCGGAGCAATCAGCCCCAGCATTTT.

This clone was detected a few times. The chain joins TRBV18 to TRBJ2-1, with 8 bases aligning to TRBD2. The CDR3 covers 16 residues. Germline lookup yields CDR1 KGHSH and CDR2 LQKENI. The J segment lost 4 bases and the V segment lost 2 bases, leaving 7 bases of the junction unmatched. This chain's CDR3 is CASSPGAGGHYNEQFF. The CDR3 nucleotides read TGTGCCAGCTCACCAGGGGCGGGAGGCCATTACAATGAGCAGTTCTTC. The entire variable domain, with the rest obtained from reference TRBV18 and TRBJ2-1, is as follows: NAGVMQNPRHLVRRRGQEARLRCSPMKGHSHVYWYRQLPEEGLKFMVYLQKENIIDESGMPKERFSAEFPKEGPSILRIQQVVRGDSAAYFCASSPGAGGHYNEQFFGPGTRLTVL.

This chain joins TRBV5-1 and TRBJ2-3, with a weak D call TRBD2 (7 bases). The ends were cut back, 5 bases at V and 2 bases at J, with 15 bases in the middle. Per germline, CDR1 SGHRS and CDR2 YFSETQ. The CDR3 covers 15 residues. The CDR3 here is CASRGGASATDTQYF. The CDR3 coding sequence is TGCGCCAGCAGGGGGGGGGCTAGCGCCACAGATACGCAGTATTTT.

The J gene is TRBJ2-7, the V gene TRBV4-1, with 7 bases identical to TRBD1. This CDR3 is 15 amino acids long. Germline V lookup: CDR1 MGHRA, CDR2 YSYEKL. V trimming: 0 bases; J trimming: 3 bases; junction bases outside the gene matches: 5. The CDR3 DNA reads as TGCGCCAGCAGCCAAGATCTAGGACAGGACTACGAGCAGTACTTC. It codes for CASSQDLGQDYEQYF.

The chain employs TRBV19 and TRBJ2-3; TRBD2 agrees at 8 bases. Germline V gives CDR1 LNHDA, CDR2 SQIVND (reference sequence). V was clipped by 5 bases and J by 0 bases; unmatched bases: 7. The CDR3 has 16 residues. The CDR3 here is CASSVTSGSSTDTQYF. CDR3 nucleotides: TGTGCCAGTAGTGTAACTAGCGGTAGCAGCACAGATACGCAGTATTTT.

The chain has TRBV5-1 and TRBJ2-1; 8 nucleotides match TRBD2. Germline V gives CDR1 SGHRS, CDR2 YFSETQ. After removal of 4 bases from V and 8 bases from J, the junction contained 11 bases not matched to a gene. The CDR3 contains 15 residues. DNA for the CDR3: TGCGCCAGCAGCCCCACAGCGGGAGCGAGGGATGAGCAGTTCTTC. As protein: CASSPTAGARDEQFF.

The chain is built from TRBV4-1 and TRBJ2-5, with 14 positions matching TRBD2. V was pared by 1 base and J by 4 bases, with 8 bases of the junction left unmatched. The CDR3 loop spans 18 amino acids. The germline V gene has CDR1 MGHRA and CDR2 YSYEKL. The CDR3 nucleotides read TGCGCCAGCAGCCAAGGTCTGGGACTAGCGGGAGAGGGAGAGACCCAGTACTTC. Translating it yields CASSQGLGLAGEGETQYF.

The chain uses TRBV28 and TRBJ2-3; TRBD2 agrees at 11 bases. The germline V gene encodes CDR1 MDHEN and CDR2 SYDVKM. This CDR3 has 13 residues. V was pared by 10 bases and J by 6 bases, with 6 bases of the junction left unmatched. The CDR3 loop is CAIGTSGIDTQYF. The CDR3 DNA is TGTGCCATCGGGACTAGCGGAATTGATACGCAGTATTTT.